This paragraph reports one T cell receptor (beta chain). Its antigen is not known. This specimen belongs to a study of identical twins. TCRdb passed the 5' RACE reads through MiXCR, listing each CDR3 protein once. Of 250,000 or so distinct CDR3 sequences in the sample, more than 9.5% were seen once. The study's findings and limits: It was cross-sectional statistical analysis, not following the same donors, that the conclusions relied on.

V was clipped by 6 bases and J by 1 base, with 16 bases between them. Germline V lookup: CDR1 LNHDA, CDR2 SQIVND (reference sequence). The CDR3 covers 16 residues. The sample was also reused in another study, on yellow fever vaccine responses in identical twins.

The sequencing input was memory (CD45RO+) T cells sorted from blood. This chain links TRBV19 with TRBJ1-5; D unclear. The sequence was collected from a woman aged 18 to 35 in good health. This chain's CDR3 is CASSPLASGSNQPQHF. The CDR3 DNA follows: TGTGCCAGTAGCCCGCTTGCATCGGGGAGCAATCAGCCCCAGCATTTT. Looking up the rest from reference TRBV19 and TRBJ1-5 gives the full variable domain: DGGITQSPKYLFRKEGQNVTLSCEQNLNHDAMYWYRQDPGQGLRLIYYSQIVNDFQKGDIAEGYSVSREKKESFPLTVTSAQKNPTAFYLCASSPLASGSNQPQHFGDGTRLSIL.